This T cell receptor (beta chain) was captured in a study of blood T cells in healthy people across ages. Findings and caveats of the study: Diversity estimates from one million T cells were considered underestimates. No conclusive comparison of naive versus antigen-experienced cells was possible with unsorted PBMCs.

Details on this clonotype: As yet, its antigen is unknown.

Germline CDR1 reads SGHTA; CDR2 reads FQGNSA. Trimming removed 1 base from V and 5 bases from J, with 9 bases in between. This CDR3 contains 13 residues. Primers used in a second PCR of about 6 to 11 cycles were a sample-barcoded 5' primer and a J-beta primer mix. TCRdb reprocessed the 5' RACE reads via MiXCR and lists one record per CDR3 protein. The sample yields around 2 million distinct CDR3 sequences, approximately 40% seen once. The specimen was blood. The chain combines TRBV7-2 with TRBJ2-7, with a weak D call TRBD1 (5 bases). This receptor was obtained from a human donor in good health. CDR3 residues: CASSLVGRDEQYF. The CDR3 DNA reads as TGTGCCAGCAGCTTAGTCGGCAGGGACGAGCAGTACTTC. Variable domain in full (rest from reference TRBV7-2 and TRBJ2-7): GAGVSQSPSNKVTEKGKDVELRCDPISGHTALYWYRQSLGQGLEFLIYFQGNSAPDKSGLPSDRFSAERTGGSVSTLTIQRTQQEDSAVYLCASSLVGRDEQYFGPGTRLTVT.